This is a list of T cell receptor beta chains from one sample in a study of T cells in Graves' hyperthyroidism and ophthalmopathy. TCRdb re-derived calls from the multiplex PCR reads in MiXCR, one entry per CDR3 protein. This table has about 500,000 distinct CDR3 sequences, around 50% appearing once. The specimen sequenced was peripheral blood or thyroid tissue (not recorded which). The origin of the receptors is an adult woman with Graves' disease, either hyperthyroidism or ophthalmopathy (not recorded which). Each CDR3 is given with its conserved first and last residue. The D gene is left open where the match is weak. Some rows have no size entry. The others give once, few or many, or a class for an expanded clone.

D: .
V: TRBV29-1
size: .
J: TRBJ2-3
CDR3: CGADTQYF
DNA: TGCGGTGCTGATACGCAGTATTTT

D: TRBD1
V: TRBV20-1
size: .
J: TRBJ1-6
CDR3: CSARGRDRGDSPLHF
DNA: TGCAGTGCCAGGGGGCGCGACAGGGGTGATTCACCCCTCCACTTT

D: .
V: TRBV20-1
size: many
J: TRBJ1-1
CDR3: CSARDGGRSTEAFF
DNA: TGCAGTGCTAGAGATGGGGGGCGCAGCACTGAAGCTTTCTTT

D: TRBD1
V: TRBV10-3
size: few
J: TRBJ1-5
CDR3: CAISGGQVNQPQHF
DNA: TGTGCCATCAGTGGCGGACAGGTAAATCAGCCCCAGCATTTT

D: TRBD2
V: TRBV20-1
size: many
J: TRBJ2-5
CDR3: CSARVVAGAETQYF
DNA: TGCAGTGCTAGAGTAGTAGCGGGAGCAGAGACCCAGTACTTC

D: .
V: TRBV7-8
size: .
J: TRBJ1-6
CDR3: CASSIGLNSPLHF
DNA: TGTGCCAGCAGCATCGGACTAAATTCACCCCTCCACTTT

D: .
V: TRBV2
size: few
J: TRBJ2-6
CDR3: CASVEFGVSGANVLTF
DNA: TGTGCCAGCGTTGAGTTTGGGGTCTCTGGGGCCAACGTCCTGACTTTC

D: .
V: TRBV7-9
size: many
J: TRBJ1-1
CDR3: CASSLSSPNTEAFF
DNA: TGTGCCAGCAGCTTATCCTCACCGAACACTGAAGCTTTCTTT

D: .
V: TRBV20-1
size: many
J: TRBJ1-2
CDR3: CSAREVNYGYTF
DNA: TGCAGTGCTAGAGAGGTCAACTATGGCTACACCTTC

D: .
V: TRBV7-2
size: .
J: TRBJ1-4
CDR3: CASSFRQVNEKLFF
DNA: TGTGCCAGCAGTTTCCGACAGGTTAATGAAAAACTGTTTTTT

D: .
V: TRBV24-1
size: once
J: TRBJ2-5
CDR3: CATSDFTTGREETQYF
DNA: TGTGCCACCAGTGATTTTACCACGGGCCGGGAAGAGACCCAGTACTTC

D: .
V: TRBV7-9
size: few
J: TRBJ1-3
CDR3: CASSLVRSGNTIYF
DNA: TGTGCCAGCAGCTTAGTTCGCTCTGGAAACACCATATATTTT

D: .
V: TRBV5-4
size: few
J: TRBJ2-2
CDR3: CASSRGSGGPSTGELFF
DNA: TGTGCCAGCAGCCGGGGTAGCGGAGGGCCCAGCACCGGGGAGCTGTTTTTT

D: .
V: TRBV29-1
size: many
J: TRBJ2-7
CDR3: CSVEPPGTYEQYF
DNA: TGCAGCGTTGAACCCCCGGGAACCTACGAGCAGTACTTC

D: .
V: TRBV7-9
size: few
J: TRBJ1-1
CDR3: CASSWDQNTEAFF
DNA: TGTGCCAGCAGTTGGGACCAGAACACTGAAGCTTTCTTT

D: .
V: TRBV7-6
size: few
J: TRBJ1-1
CDR3: CASSADSSEAFF
DNA: TGTGCCAGCAGCGCAGACAGTTCTGAAGCTTTCTTT

D: .
V: TRBV29-1
size: .
J: TRBJ2-7
CDR3: CSVGDHHSYEQYF
DNA: TGCAGCGTGGGGGACCACCACTCCTACGAGCAGTACTTC

D: .
V: TRBV2
size: many
J: TRBJ2-2
CDR3: CASRIMKGSGELFF
DNA: TGTGCCAGCAGAATCATGAAAGGGTCCGGGGAGCTGTTTTTT

D: .
V: TRBV5-1
size: many
J: TRBJ1-1
CDR3: CASSPGAFYEAFF
DNA: TGCGCCAGCAGCCCCGGGGCCTTCTACGAAGCTTTCTTT

D: TRBD1
V: TRBV7-2
size: many
J: TRBJ1-6
CDR3: CASSSRDRLYNSPLHF
DNA: TGTGCCAGCAGCTCCCGGGACAGATTGTATAATTCACCCCTCCACTTT

D: TRBD2
V: TRBV20-1
size: many
J: TRBJ2-7
CDR3: CSTLAGGMYEQYF
DNA: TGCAGCACCCTAGCGGGAGGGATGTACGAGCAGTACTTC

D: .
V: TRBV2
size: .
J: TRBJ2-5
CDR3: CASRVQGGARWETQYF
DNA: TGTGCCAGCAGAGTACAGGGAGGAGCGAGGTGGGAGACCCAGTACTTC

D: .
V: TRBV12-3/TRBV12-4
size: many
J: TRBJ1-2
CDR3: CASSQGTGGYTF
DNA: TGTGCCAGCAGTCAAGGGACGGGTGGCTACACCTTC

D: .
V: TRBV13
size: few
J: TRBJ1-1
CDR3: CASSFSTVQNTEAFF
DNA: TGTGCCAGCAGCTTCTCGACAGTCCAGAACACTGAAGCTTTCTTT

D: .
V: TRBV11-2
size: .
J: TRBJ2-5
CDR3: CASRSSETQYF
DNA: TGTGCCAGCAGGTCTAGCGAGACCCAGTACTTC

D: TRBD1
V: TRBV4-1
size: many
J: TRBJ1-1
CDR3: CASSQQPGTGWDTEAFF
DNA: TGCGCCAGCAGCCAGCAGCCCGGGACAGGGTGGGACACTGAAGCTTTCTTT

D: .
V: TRBV5-1
size: .
J: TRBJ1-3
CDR3: CASSQTDSNFRYGYTIYF
DNA: TGCGCCAGCAGCCAAACCGACAGTAACTTTCGCTATGGCTACACCATATATTTT

D: .
V: TRBV12-3/TRBV12-4
size: .
J: TRBJ1-1
CDR3: CASSHRERNTEAFF
DNA: TGTGCCAGCAGCCACAGGGAGAGGAACACTGAAGCTTTCTTT

D: TRBD1
V: TRBV11-1
size: .
J: TRBJ1-3
CDR3: CASSTSDRAGNTIYF
DNA: TGTGCCAGCAGTACCTCGGACAGGGCTGGAAACACCATATATTTT

D: .
V: TRBV28
size: .
J: TRBJ1-5
CDR3: CASSSDGRVNNQPQHF
DNA: TGTGCCAGCAGTTCGGACGGCAGGGTCAATAATCAGCCCCAGCATTTT

D: TRBD1
V: TRBV12-3/TRBV12-4
size: many
J: TRBJ2-7
CDR3: CASSFNPGQGYEQYF
DNA: TGTGCCAGCAGTTTTAACCCGGGACAGGGCTACGAGCAGTACTTC

D: TRBD2
V: TRBV7-2
size: once
J: TRBJ2-7
CDR3: CASSSPGLADYEQYF
DNA: TGTGCCAGCAGCTCGCCGGGACTAGCGGACTACGAGCAGTACTTC

D: .
V: TRBV7-9
size: .
J: TRBJ1-4
CDR3: CASSHREAREKLFF
DNA: TGTGCCAGCAGCCACCGGGAGGCAAGGGAAAAACTGTTTTTT

D: TRBD2
V: TRBV7-9
size: many
J: TRBJ2-7
CDR3: CASSLAPSGSSSYEQYF
DNA: TGTGCCAGCAGCTTAGCGCCTAGCGGGAGTTCTTCCTACGAGCAGTACTTC

D: .
V: TRBV7-9
size: few
J: TRBJ1-5
CDR3: CASSLGSRQPQHF
DNA: TGTGCCAGCAGCTTAGGGTCGAGGCAGCCCCAGCATTTT

D: TRBD1
V: TRBV7-9
size: many
J: TRBJ1-2
CDR3: CASRPGGGAGRGYTF
DNA: TGTGCCAGCAGACCCGGAGGGGGCGCGGGTCGGGGCTACACCTTC

D: .
V: TRBV6-5
size: few
J: TRBJ2-7
CDR3: CASSYGDYPLKQYF
DNA: TGTGCCAGCAGTTACGGAGACTACCCGCTGAAGCAGTACTTC

D: .
V: TRBV5-6
size: many
J: TRBJ1-5
CDR3: CASRRGDQPQHF
DNA: TGTGCCAGTCGGCGGGGGGATCAGCCCCAGCATTTT

D: .
V: TRBV7-9
size: .
J: TRBJ1-6
CDR3: CASRTSGGLASPLHF
DNA: TGTGCCAGCAGAACATCGGGGGGGTTGGCTTCACCCCTCCACTTT

D: .
V: TRBV10-3
size: .
J: TRBJ1-1
CDR3: CAISVTGFKGATEAFF
DNA: TGTGCCATCAGCGTAACAGGGTTTAAGGGAGCCACTGAAGCTTTCTTT

D: .
V: TRBV7-6
size: many
J: TRBJ2-2
CDR3: CASSLEPQNTGELFF
DNA: TGTGCCAGCAGCTTAGAACCCCAGAACACCGGGGAGCTGTTTTTT

D: .
V: TRBV29-1
size: .
J: TRBJ1-2
CDR3: CSVAGDDYGYTF
DNA: TGCAGCGTTGCGGGGGACGACTATGGCTACACCTTC

D: .
V: TRBV10-3
size: .
J: TRBJ2-5
CDR3: CAIRESAEETQYF
DNA: TGTGCCATCAGAGAGAGCGCGGAAGAGACCCAGTACTTC

D: TRBD2
V: TRBV20-1
size: few
J: TRBJ2-5
CDR3: CSASVPGTSGSETQYF
DNA: TGCAGTGCTAGTGTCCCTGGGACTAGCGGTTCGGAGACCCAGTACTTC

D: TRBD1
V: TRBV7-2
size: many
J: TRBJ1-2
CDR3: CASSLARDRGNGYTF
DNA: TGTGCCAGCAGCTTAGCGCGGGACAGGGGAAATGGCTACACCTTC

D: .
V: TRBV6-2/TRBV6-3
size: many
J: TRBJ2-7
CDR3: CASSTRTELQYF
DNA: TGTGCCAGCAGTACTCGGACGGAGCTGCAGTACTTC

D: TRBD2
V: TRBV2
size: .
J: TRBJ2-7
CDR3: CASRGALAGGREQYF
DNA: TGTGCCAGCAGGGGGGCGCTAGCGGGAGGTCGGGAGCAGTACTTC

D: TRBD2
V: TRBV24-1
size: .
J: TRBJ2-5
CDR3: CATSEGLAVQETQYF
DNA: TGTGCCACCAGTGAGGGACTAGCGGTACAAGAGACCCAGTACTTC